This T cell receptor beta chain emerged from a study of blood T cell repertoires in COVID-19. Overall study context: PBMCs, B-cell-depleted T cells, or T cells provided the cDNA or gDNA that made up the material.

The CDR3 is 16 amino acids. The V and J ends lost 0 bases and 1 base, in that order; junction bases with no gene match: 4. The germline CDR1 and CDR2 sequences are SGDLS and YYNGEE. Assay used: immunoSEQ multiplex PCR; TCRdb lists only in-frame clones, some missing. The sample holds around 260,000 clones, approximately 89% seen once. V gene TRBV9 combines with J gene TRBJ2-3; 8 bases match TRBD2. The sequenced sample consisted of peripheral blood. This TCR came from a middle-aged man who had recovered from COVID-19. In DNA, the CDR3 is TGTGCCAGCAGCGTAGTGAACGGGGGGGGCACAGATACGCAGTATTTT. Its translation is CASSVVNGGGTDTQYF.